In its sample, the clone carrying this T cell receptor beta chain was seen a few times. Its matching antigen is unknown. This sample was included in a study of molecular identifiers for immune sequencing clone quantification. Isolation of naive CD8 T cells was achieved by sorting on a CD8+CD4-CCR7+CD45RA+ phenotype. The CDR3 spans 16 residues. V gave up 4 bases and J gave up 7 bases, with 23 bases separating them. The V gene's germline CDR1 is SGHVS and CDR2 FNYEAQ. Preparation of the bulk TCR libraries relied on previously described methods and listed TCR primers. TCRdb re-called the PCR reads through MiXCR, storing one row per CDR3 protein. There are about 640,000 distinct CDR3 sequences in the sample; just under 20% occur only once, and roughly 0.85% lies in the top ten. Points from the study as a whole: Identical TCR molecules can share a barcode, and this sharing could underestimate highly expanded clone sizes. The share of molecules held by clones above 20 RNA copies was over 98% in effector cells and under 1% in naive cells.

The chain combines TRBV7-6 with TRBJ2-7; perhaps TRBD1 as D (7 bases). The specimen was naive CD8+ T cells from blood, with Jurkat cell RNA spiked in. Regarding subset: FACS-sorted CD8+CD4-CCR7+CD45RA+ naive T cells. The sequence was obtained from a human donor in good health. Some libraries in this study had Jurkat cell RNA spiked in. The CDR3 DNA follows: TGTGCCAGCAGCTCCAATCCCAGCGGAGGGGGCAGGGAGCAGTACTTC. Translation gives CASSSNPSGGGREQYF.